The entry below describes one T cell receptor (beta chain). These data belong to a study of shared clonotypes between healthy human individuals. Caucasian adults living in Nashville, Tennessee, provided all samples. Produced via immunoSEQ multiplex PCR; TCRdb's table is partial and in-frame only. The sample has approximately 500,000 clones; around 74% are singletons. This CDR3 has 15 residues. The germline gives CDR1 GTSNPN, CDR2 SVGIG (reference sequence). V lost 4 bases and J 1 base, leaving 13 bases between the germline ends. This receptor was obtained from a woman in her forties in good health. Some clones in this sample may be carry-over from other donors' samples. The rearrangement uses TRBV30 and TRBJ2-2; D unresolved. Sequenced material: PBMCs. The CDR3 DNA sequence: TGTGCCTGGACCCGCGTAAAGGGGAACACCGGGGAGCTGTTTTTT. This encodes CAWTRVKGNTGELFF.